The clone carrying this TCR beta chain appeared once. Its target is not known. This record belongs to a study of OX40 agonist ivuxolimab in advanced cancers. Overall study: Cohort: around 86% men, mean age approximately 60, aged about 20 to 90.

Study-level points and caveats: On average, a greater number of expanded clones characterised CD8+ T cells relative to CD4+.

Per the germline V gene, CDR1 is MNHNS and CDR2 is SASEGT. J lost 3 bases, V lost 2 bases, and 3 bases had no gene match. The CDR3 sequence is 15 residues long. Measured with immunoSEQ multiplex PCR; TCRdb has only the in-frame clones, and not every one. There are some 100,000 clones in the sample; over 75% occur only once, and about 1.9% lies in the top ten. This sample comprised CD4+ or CD8+ T cells sorted from blood, obtained in a trial of the OX40 agonist ivuxolimab. The receptor's source is an adult with an advanced solid tumor such as melanoma, head and neck, liver or kidney cancer. V gene TRBV6-1 combines with J gene TRBJ1-3, with 8 bases identical to TRBD1. The CDR3 nucleotides read TGTGCCAGCAGTGAACAGGGGGCGGTTGGAAACACCATATATTTT. This sequence encodes CASSEQGAVGNTIYF.